The rows below give T cell receptor beta chains drawn from one sample of a study of blood T cell repertoires in COVID-19. Here immunoSEQ multiplex PCR was the method, and the copy in TCRdb shows in-frame clones only, minus some. Of roughly 53,000 clones in the sample, around four fifths were seen once. The sample taken for sequencing was peripheral blood. The receptor set was obtained from a human donor in a cohort sampled during active COVID-19. Both conserved end residues are trimmed from each CDR3. The D gene is left open where the match is weak.

V	D	CDR3
TRBV28	NA	ASSLPTGARAAF
TRBV5-8	TRBD1	ASRPGQGAEI
TRBV6-6	TRBD1	ASRPGQAHGELF
TRBV12-5	NA	ASGLTGPSGNTIY
TRBV6-5	NA	ASRPRNTEAF
TRBV9	NA	ATAEASLESNQPQH
TRBV7-9	TRBD2	ASSLGGLAGLGGTDTQY
TRBV29-1	TRBD1	SVERGQGSDTQY
TRBV21-1	NA	ASSHACPDRGPGRGEQY
TRBV9	TRBD2	ASSVGSGRSYEQY
TRBV19	NA	ASSMGTLVRNQPQH
TRBV3-1/TRBV3-2	TRBD2	ASSQLAGGLTDTQY
TRBV15	NA	ATSRGGMNTEAF
TRBV5-1	NA	ASSLNTGNTEAF
TRBV18	TRBD1	ASSSTATGSLLNTEAF
TRBV7-3	NA	ASSSTLGGCLNEQF
TRBV7-2	NA	ASSPELTGFRRGYT
TRBV2	NA	ASSREGTANYEQY
TRBV6-4	NA	ASSDQLKRTNEKLF
TRBV6-6	TRBD2	ASSPPTLTSGQETQY
TRBV5-4	TRBD1	ASSLGQGAQPQH
TRBV2	TRBD2	ASRERGGQFHEQY
TRBV27	TRBD1	ASGQGRMNTEAF
TRBV6-1	NA	ASSEVAAQQY
TRBV5-1	NA	ASSFQIAETQY
TRBV30	NA	AWTKPDRRGAEQY
TRBV19	NA	ASSIMRNSPLH
TRBV5-4	NA	ASSFRRGTEAF
TRBV5-4	NA	ASSLAGLKDEQY
TRBV29-1	NA	SAQRWQGKAGYT
TRBV6-5	TRBD2	ASSYASGQPYEQY
TRBV9	TRBD1	ASSPGGTGYYGYT
TRBV7-2	NA	ASSLVASGEQY
TRBV27	TRBD1	ASSSNRPKRTGGGGGYGYT
TRBV5-1	NA	ASSLGQGRDEKLF
TRBV11-3	TRBD2	ASSLEGLAGETQY
TRBV6-1	TRBD2	ASSESGGASYEQY
TRBV15	TRBD1	ATSREGSGGFGNQPQH
TRBV7-9	TRBD1	ASNPAQGANYGYT
TRBV5-1	TRBD1	ASSPDRGADTQY
TRBV5-1	TRBD1	ASSPTGTGWETQY
TRBV5-8	NA	ASSFPDTQY
TRBV9	NA	ASSVGGGGEAF
TRBV9	TRBD1	ASSRGQGARTYGYT
TRBV6-6	NA	AIQGAETQY
TRBV4-3	TRBD1	ASSQDRGTYGEQY
TRBV5-6	TRBD1	ASSLGTGVGEQY
TRBV2	NA	ASSRQSRVYT
TRBV19	NA	ASNKGAFAINYGYT
TRBV19	NA	ASIWGNTEAF
TRBV19	NA	ASSMGVAGARGYT
TRBV30	NA	AWISGTKSGELF